These 18 T cell receptor beta chains originate from one sample sequenced in a study of blood T cell repertoires in COVID-19. Clones were sequenced by immunoSEQ multiplex PCR, and TCRdb holds only the in-frame ones, with some missing. This table has tens of thousands of clones, about 85% appearing once. The source material was peripheral blood. Receptors originate from a man aged 55 to 70 with active COVID-19.

This clone was detected only once. V is TRBV3-1 (or the pseudogene TRBV3-2) and J is TRBJ1-6; D ambiguous. The CDR3 spans 12 residues. V was shortened by 3 bases and J by 12 bases, with 9 bases between the two germline ends. Looked up from germline, CDR1 is LGHDT and CDR2 is YNNKEL (reference sequence). In DNA form, the CDR3 reads TGTGCCAGCAGCCAGGGCTCTGGACCCCTCCACTTT. Amino acid sequence: CASSQGSGPLHF.

The chain couples TRBV6-5 to TRBJ1-1; 8 positions match TRBD1. Trimming took 6 bases from V and 6 from J; bases not matched to a gene: 9. This CDR3 has 14 residues. The germline gives CDR1 MNHEY, CDR2 SVGAGI. The CDR3 reads CASSSGQVGAEAFF. In DNA form, the CDR3 reads TGTGCCAGCAGCTCGGGACAGGTTGGGGCTGAAGCTTTCTTT.

This chain connects TRBV5-1 to TRBJ2-1; 13 bases match TRBD2. Germline CDR1 is SGHRS and CDR2 is YFSETQ. Trimming took 3 bases from V and 7 from J; bases not matched to a gene: 4. The CDR3 sequence is 15 residues long. The CDR3 protein is CASSSPGLAGNEQFF. In DNA form, the CDR3 reads TGCGCCAGCAGCTCGCCGGGACTAGCGGGAAATGAGCAGTTCTTC.

The gene calls are TRBV12-3 or TRBV12-4 and TRBJ1-2; D is unresolved. The CDR3 is made up of 13 amino acids. The V end lost 6 bases, the J end lost 4 bases, and 12 bases lay between the germline ends. CDR3 sequence: CASSRGDSYGYTF. The CDR3 region has the DNA TGTGCCAGCAGCCGAGGTGACTCCTATGGCTACACCTTC.

CDR3 bases: TGTGCCAGTAGTAAAATGGGCATAGGGGGTCTCGAGCAGTACTTC. It specifies CASSKMGIGGLEQYF. The gene calls are TRBV19 and TRBJ2-7; possible D gene TRBD1, 6 bases. This CDR3 is 15 amino acids long. The germline CDR1 and CDR2 sequences are LNHDA and SQIVND (reference sequence). The ends were cut back, 4 bases at V and 6 bases at J, with 19 bases in the middle.

This clone was observed a few times. The chain couples TRBV5-1 to TRBJ2-7; 12 positions match TRBD1. The germline V gene encodes CDR1 SGHRS and CDR2 YFSETQ. The ends lost 4 bases at V and 6 bases at J; junction bases unmatched: 5. There are 14 residues in the CDR3. The CDR3 loop is CASSGTGGFSEQYF. CDR3 coding DNA: TGCGCCAGCAGCGGGACAGGGGGCTTCTCCGAGCAGTACTTC.

The chain employs TRBV19 and TRBJ1-5; the D gene is possibly TRBD1 (6 bases). V lost 5 bases and J 1 base, leaving 15 bases between the germline ends. Germline assignment: CDR1 LNHDA and CDR2 SQIVND (reference sequence). This CDR3 is built from 16 residues. CDR3 sequence (DNA): TGTGCCAGTAGTCCATACAGGGTGGACAGCAATCAGCCCCAGCATTTT. Protein: CASSPYRVDSNQPQHF.

V usage is TRBV27 and J usage is TRBJ2-1; 12 bases are shared with TRBD2. CDR1 is MNHEY and CDR2 is SMNVEV in the germline V gene (reference sequence). This CDR3 has 15 residues. V shed 8 bases and J 4 bases; nucleotides not matched to a gene: 6. The CDR3 is CASGQTSGGYNEQFF. The DNA of the CDR3 is TGTGCCAGCGGGCAGACTAGCGGGGGTTACAATGAGCAGTTCTTC.

The J gene is TRBJ1-3, the V gene TRBV18, with D perhaps TRBD1 (5 bases). The V end was cut by 3 bases, the J end by 0 bases, with 18 bases between. The germline gives CDR1 KGHSH, CDR2 LQKENI. This CDR3 comprises 18 residues. CDR3 amino acids: CASSPEIQGTLSGNTIYF. The CDR3 coding sequence is TGTGCCAGCTCACCCGAAATTCAGGGTACCCTCTCTGGAAACACCATATATTTT.

The chain carries TRBV29-1 and TRBJ2-1, with TRBD2 as a possible D gene (5 bases). Germline V CDR1 and CDR2: SQVTM, ANQGSEA. The CDR3 is 15 amino acids. With 3 bases removed from V and 7 bases from J, the gap between germline ends came to 19 bases. CDR3 amino acids: CSVESGRRRGNEQFF. CDR3 DNA sequence: TGCAGCGTTGAGTCTGGGCGGAGGAGAGGTAATGAGCAGTTCTTC.

The rearrangement joins TRBV15 to TRBJ1-2; D gene ambiguous. There are 16 residues in the CDR3. The V gene lost 0 bases and the J gene lost 2 bases, with 13 bases spanning the gap. Germline V gene data show CDR1 as LNHNV and CDR2 as YYDKDF (reference sequence). The DNA of the CDR3 is TGTGCCACCAGCAGAGAATTGGGTCTAGGCAACTATGGCTACACCTTC. Translation gives CATSRELGLGNYGYTF. The full variable domain, with the rest looked up from reference TRBV15 and TRBJ1-2, is DAMVIQNPRYQVTQFGKPVTLSCSQTLNHNVMYWYQQKSSQAPKLLFHYYDKDFNNEADTPDNFQSRRPNTSFCFLDIRSPGLGDTAMYLCATSRELGLGNYGYTFGSGTRLTVV.

The J gene is TRBJ1-6, the V gene TRBV11-2, with D unclear. The V end was cut by 2 bases, the J end by 0 bases, with 8 bases between. CDR1 is SGHAT and CDR2 is FQNNGV in the germline V gene. This CDR3 is built from 16 residues. The CDR3 DNA reads as TGTGCCAGCAGCTTACTCGGTAGCTCCTATAATTCACCCCTCCACTTT. It yields the protein CASSLLGSSYNSPLHF.

J is TRBJ1-2 and V is TRBV11-3, with a weak D call TRBD1 (6 bases). This CDR3 is 16 amino acids long. Germline CDR1 is SGHNT and CDR2 is YENEEA. V was cut by 2 bases and J by 5 bases, with 18 bases left in between. Here the CDR3 reads CASSLRRTGNVYGYTF. The CDR3 coding sequence is TGTGCCAGCAGCTTACGTAGAACAGGGAACGTGTATGGCTACACCTTC.

The chain carries TRBV10-2 and TRBJ2-1; a weak D match, TRBD2 (6 bases). With 9 bases removed from V and 0 bases from J, the gap between germline ends came to 9 bases. This CDR3 has 13 amino acids. Germline V gives CDR1 WSHSY, CDR2 SAAADI. DNA of the CDR3: TGCGCCAGGAGGGACTCCTCCTACAATGAGCAGTTCTTC. This codes for CARRDSSYNEQFF.

The chain employs TRBV5-6 and TRBJ1-2; weak D call: TRBD1 (5 bases). V lost 5 bases and J 4 bases, leaving 12 bases between the germline ends. The CDR3 contains 13 residues. Germline CDR1 reads SGHDT; CDR2 reads YYEEEE. CDR3 amino acids: CASSRRGGYGYTF. CDR3 nucleotides: TGTGCCAGCAGTCGCCGGGGGGGCTATGGCTACACCTTC. The variable domain in full, completed from reference TRBV5-6 and TRBJ1-2, reads DAGVTQSPTHLIKTRGQQVTLRCSPKSGHDTVSWYQQALGQGPQFIFQYYEEEERQRGNFPDRFSGHQFPNYSSELNVNALLLGDSALYLCASSRRGGYGYTFGSGTRLTVV.

The chain uses TRBV2 and TRBJ2-2, with 8 bases aligning to TRBD1. Germline assignment: CDR1 SNHLY and CDR2 FYNNEI. Losses at the gene ends were 4 bases for V and 1 base for J; bases not matched to a gene: 5. This CDR3 comprises 16 residues. The CDR3 is CASSVQGAGNTGELFF. The CDR3 DNA sequence: TGTGCCAGCAGTGTCCAGGGGGCAGGGAACACCGGGGAGCTGTTTTTT.

The chain uses TRBV5-8 and TRBJ1-1; 9 nucleotides align to TRBD1. Per the germline V gene, CDR1 is SGHTS and CDR2 is YDEGEE. The CDR3 covers 14 residues. The V segment lost 4 bases and the J segment 6 bases; nucleotides outside the gene matches: 7. The CDR3 protein is CASSPYRGLAEAFF. CDR3 nucleotide sequence: TGTGCCAGCAGCCCCTACAGGGGGCTGGCTGAAGCTTTCTTT.

The rearrangement joins TRBV23-1 to TRBJ1-6, with unresolved D. TRBV23-1 is reported as an ORF; its role is uncertain. This CDR3 contains 19 residues. The germline V and J ends were trimmed by 4 bases and 0 bases, with 19 bases remaining between them. The CDR3 sequence: CASSPSGRLAYSYNSPLHF. DNA for the CDR3: TGCGCCAGCAGTCCCTCGGGTAGATTGGCGTACTCCTATAATTCACCCCTCCACTTT.